These 20 T cell receptor beta chains came from one sample sequenced in a study of shared clonotypes between healthy human individuals. Only in-frame clones appear in the TCRdb table, and some are missing; sequencing was by immunoSEQ multiplex PCR. Seen here are some 470,000 clones, around 78% observed once, and the top ten hold roughly 13%. The sequenced sample was PBMCs. The receptors were gathered from a middle-aged woman in good health. Some clones in this sample may be carry-over from other donors' samples.

The table lists this clone with a few counts. Within the sample, other DNA sequences also encode this same CDR3. The chain links TRBV5-1 to TRBJ2-5; D is ambiguous. The V gene's germline CDR1 is SGHRS and CDR2 YFSETQ. CDR3 length: 12 residues. V was shortened by 4 bases and J by 5 bases, with 9 bases between the two germline ends. CDR3 region: CASSRDGETQYF. In nucleotides, the CDR3 is TGCGCCAGCAGCCGAGATGGGGAGACCCAGTACTTC.

The chain is built from TRBV25-1 and TRBJ2-7; either TRBD1 or TRBD2 may fit D (5 bases each). Trimming removed 4 bases at V and 4 bases at J, with 11 bases between. This CDR3 has 13 amino acids. Germline V gene sequence: CDR1 MGHDK, CDR2 SYGVNS. The CDR3 bases are TGTGCCAGCAGTGTGGGGGAGTCGTACGAGCAGTACTTC. Its protein product is CASSVGESYEQYF.

Concerning this clone itself: A far more abundant clone sits one base away, making this likely a read error. Different DNA sequences within this sample yield the same CDR3. This chain joins TRBV19 and TRBJ2-7; D uncertain. Germline V lookup: CDR1 LNHDA, CDR2 SQIVND (reference sequence). Trimming removed 9 bases at V and 2 bases at J, with 8 bases between. This CDR3 is 11 amino acids long. The CDR3 reads CASSSAYEQYF. The DNA of the CDR3 is TGTGCCAGCAGTTCGGCCTACGAGCAGTACTTC.

CDR3 sequence: CSAKTSGSNEQFF. Here the CDR3 DNA reads TGCAGCGCGAAGACTAGCGGGAGCAATGAGCAGTTCTTC. This chain links TRBV29-1 with TRBJ2-1; 12 nucleotides align to TRBD2. The CDR3 is 13 residues long. Germline V gene sequence: CDR1 SQVTM, CDR2 ANQGSEA. V lost 7 bases, J lost 6 bases, and 4 bases stayed unmatched.

The CDR3, as DNA: TGTGCCAGCAGTGAATCAGGGGATCCGGAGACCCAGTACTTC. Residues: CASSESGDPETQYF. This sequence joins TRBV25-1 and TRBJ2-5; tentatively, D is TRBD1 (6 bases). With 1 base removed from V and 5 bases from J, the gap between germline ends came to 11 bases. The germline V gene has CDR1 MGHDK and CDR2 SYGVNS. CDR3 length: 14 amino acids.

CDR3 DNA: TGTGCCAGCTCACCAGGGACTACTAACTATGGCTACACCTTC. As protein: CASSPGTTNYGYTF. This chain links TRBV18 with TRBJ1-2, with D perhaps TRBD1 (5 bases). V gave up 2 bases and J gave up 0 bases, with 7 bases separating them. This CDR3 region has 14 residues. Germline V lookup: CDR1 KGHSH, CDR2 LQKENI.

This clone was seen at least ten times. V usage is TRBV6-1 and J usage is TRBJ2-7; 7 nucleotides match TRBD2. The CDR3 runs 14 residues. V gave up 8 bases and J gave up 0 bases; unmatched junction bases: 7. Germline CDR1 reads MNHNS; CDR2 reads SASEGT. In DNA form, the CDR3 reads TGTGCCAGCGTTAGCGGGTTCAGCTCCTACGAGCAGTACTTC. This codes for CASVSGFSSYEQYF.

This clone was detected only once. The chain links TRBV28 to TRBJ2-3, with no clear D. CDR1 and CDR2 (germline): MDHEN, SYDVKM. The CDR3 runs 12 residues. The ends were cut back, 4 bases at V and 2 bases at J, with 4 bases in the middle. CDR3 nucleotide sequence: TGTGCCAGCAGTTGGGCCACAGATACGCAGTATTTT. It translates to CASSWATDTQYF.

The J gene is TRBJ1-1, the V gene TRBV9; no firm D call. V lost 0 bases, J lost 6 bases, and 9 bases lay in between. The CDR3 spans 13 residues. CDR1 and CDR2 (germline): SGDLS, YYNGEE. The DNA for the CDR3 is TGTGCCAGCAGCGTAGGGAGCGGCTCTGAAGCTTTCTTT. It encodes CASSVGSGSEAFF.

The V and J genes are TRBV28 and TRBJ1-2; weak D call: TRBD1 (6 bases). The CDR3 contains 15 residues. V was shortened by 5 bases and J by 7 bases, with 20 bases between the two germline ends. In germline, CDR1 is MDHEN, CDR2 SYDVKM. CDR3 coding DNA: TGTGCCAGCAGTGCCCTCGACAGGTACTGGAGTGGCTACACCTTC. Protein: CASSALDRYWSGYTF.

This rearrangement joins TRBV15 to TRBJ2-1, with 12 bases aligning to TRBD2. V shed 3 bases, J shed 7 bases, and the junction held 13 bases outside the gene matches. Germline CDR1 LNHNV, CDR2 YYDKDF (reference sequence). The CDR3 loop spans 18 amino acids. The CDR3 region is CATSRIGGLAGGPNEQFF. The CDR3, as DNA: TGTGCCACCAGCAGGATCGGGGGCCTAGCGGGAGGGCCGAATGAGCAGTTCTTC.

The V and J genes are TRBV6-5 and TRBJ1-2; the D is unclear. CDR3 length: 14 amino acids. With 6 bases removed from V and 1 base from J, the gap between germline ends came to 12 bases. CDR1 is MNHEY, CDR2 SVGAGI, per germline. The CDR3 loop reads CASSPGRRNYGYTF. In nucleotides, the CDR3 is TGTGCCAGCAGCCCCGGACGGCGTAACTATGGCTACACCTTC.

This clone was recorded a few times. The chain is built from TRBV7-9 and TRBJ2-5; 10 nucleotides match TRBD2. CDR1 is SEHNR and CDR2 is FQNEAQ in the germline V gene (reference sequence). CDR3 length equals 14 residues. V trimming: 4 bases; J trimming: 5 bases; junction bases outside the gene matches: 4. The DNA for the CDR3 is TGTGCCAGCAGCTCAAATAGCGGGGGGGAGACCCAGTACTTC. Its translation is CASSSNSGGETQYF. Together with reference TRBV7-9 and TRBJ2-5, the CDR3 gives the full variable domain: DTGVSQNPRHKITKRGQNVTFRCDPISEHNRLYWYRQTLGQGPEFLTYFQNEAQLEKSRLLSDRFSAERPKGSFSTLEIQRTEQGDSAMYLCASSSNSGGETQYFGPGTRLLVL.

The V gene is TRBV5-4, the J gene TRBJ2-5; perhaps TRBD2 as D (6 bases). Germline loops: CDR1 SGHNT, CDR2 YYREEE (reference sequence). This CDR3 has 14 amino acids. The germline V and J ends were trimmed by 3 bases and 5 bases, with 14 bases remaining between them. CDR3: CASSSRGGEETQYF. The CDR3 DNA reads as TGTGCCAGCAGCTCCCGCGGAGGGGAGGAGACCCAGTACTTC.

This clone has just one count. Just one base apart from a much larger clone, this may be a read error. The chain is built from TRBV9 and TRBJ2-2, with 11 bases fitting TRBD2. Looked up from germline, CDR1 is SGDLS and CDR2 is YYNGEE. This CDR3 is 18 amino acids long. The CDR3 spells CASGVAIGLAGNTGELFF. The CDR3 nucleotides are TGTGCCAGCGGCGTAGCTATCGGACTAGCGGGGAACACCGGGGAGCTGTTTTTT.

The J gene is TRBJ2-7, the V gene TRBV28; maybe TRBD1 (8 bases). The CDR3 totals 17 residues. V lost 4 bases, J lost 12 bases, and 31 bases lay in between. Germline V gives CDR1 MDHEN, CDR2 SYDVKM. CDR3 nucleotides: TGTGCCAGCAGTTCAAGGACAGGGCCTGGGAGTACTCCGGGAGGGTACTTC. Translated, it gives CASSSRTGPGSTPGGYF.

CDR3 coding DNA: TGTGCCAGCAGCTTTCCAAACTCTGGGGCCAACGTCCTGACTTTC. Translating gives CASSFPNSGANVLTF. The chain recombines TRBV7-3 with TRBJ2-6, with no clear D. The CDR3 contains 15 residues. Trimming shortened V by 3 bases and J by 0 bases, and 6 bases separated the two germline ends. Germline lookup yields CDR1 SGHTA and CDR2 FQGTGA.

The CDR3 DNA is TGTGCCAGCAGCTGGGCGGGATCTCGCTACAATGAGCAGTTCTTC. Protein: CASSWAGSRYNEQFF. The chain uses TRBV7-2 and TRBJ2-1; weak D call: TRBD2 (6 bases). The CDR3 is made up of 15 amino acids. Germline assignment: CDR1 SGHTA and CDR2 FQGNSA. V was shortened by 4 bases and J by 3 bases, with 13 bases between the two germline ends.

This chain uses TRBV27 with TRBJ2-7, with 9 bases lining up with TRBD2. The V gene's germline CDR1 is MNHEY and CDR2 SMNVEV (reference sequence). After removal of 7 bases from V and 5 bases from J, the junction contained 12 bases not matched to a gene. The CDR3 totals 15 residues. CDR3 in amino acids: CASKSAGGFNHEQYF. The CDR3 DNA sequence: TGTGCCAGCAAGTCGGCGGGAGGGTTTAACCACGAGCAGTACTTC.

The chain couples TRBV29-1 to TRBJ2-7; no definite D call. Per the germline V gene, CDR1 is SQVTM and CDR2 is ANQGSEA. The CDR3 contains 13 residues. V was shortened by 3 bases and J by 4 bases, with 13 bases between the two germline ends. CDR3 nucleotides: TGCAGCGTTGACACCGACGGGCGGTACGAGCAGTACTTC. Encoded protein: CSVDTDGRYEQYF.